This TCR beta chain was sequenced during a study of response to subunit inactivated influenza vaccine. The study, taken as a whole, reports: Few additional T cells are recruited per seasonal influenza vaccination, authors suggested.

TCRdb processed the RT-PCR reads anew with MiXCR; each CDR3 protein has one entry. The sample has 150,000 to 200,000 distinct CDR3 sequences; about a tenth are singletons. In its sample, this clonotype was seen a few times. What it binds is unknown. Sample: non-naive T cells sorted from PBMCs, taken on the day of vaccination. This receptor was obtained from a man in his fifties or sixties who received an inactivated influenza vaccine.

The CDR3 coding sequence is TGCAGTGCTAGCGTCCCATTGACCTACGAGCAGTACTTC. Translating gives CSASVPLTYEQYF. The gene calls are TRBV20-1 and TRBJ2-7, with D hard to call. This CDR3 has 13 amino acids. Germline V gives CDR1 DFQATT, CDR2 SNEGSKA (reference sequence). V was trimmed by 3 bases and J by 2 bases, leaving 11 bases between them.